Shown below are 3 T cell receptor beta chains from a single sample sequenced in a study of vaccination and CD4 T cells after COVID-19 (dated by TCRdb to 2021 to 2024). The treatment or condition label, as the study defines it: roughly 11-day PBMC culture with coronavirus spike peptide pools or control peptides (ViraFEST assay). Antigens of these TCRs are unknown. Libraries were constructed by PCR. Sequenced on an Illumina iSeq 100. DNA from cultured CD4+ T cells underwent TCR sequencing with the Oncomine TCR Beta short-read assay at the Johns Hopkins FTIC core. The public sequencing data were trimmed at Q25 with fastp and processed into clonotypes with MiXCR by TCRdb, which kept only in-frame beta chains. Under each unique CDR3 protein, matching rows form one entry showing the most common genes and DNA. Here the sample has some 15,000 distinct CDR3 sequences; just over 55% occur a single time. The ten biggest clones cover over 13% of the sample.

Sequencing used CD4+ T cells from blood, cultured in vitro. All receptors derive from a human donor who had recovered from COVID-19.

The chain combines TRBV20-1 with TRBJ1-2, with unresolved D. Germline V CDR1 and CDR2: DFQATT, SNEGSKA (reference sequence). With 3 bases removed from V and 2 bases from J, the gap between germline ends came to 10 bases. The CDR3 is 13 residues long. The CDR3: CSASKESNYGYTF. CDR3 sequence (DNA): TGCAGTGCTAGTAAGGAATCGAACTATGGCTACACCTTC.

This rearrangement joins TRBV20-1 to TRBJ1-5; 8 nucleotides agree with TRBD1. V was pared by 6 bases and J by 5 bases, with 6 bases of the junction left unmatched. Germline CDR1 is DFQATT and CDR2 is SNEGSKA (reference sequence). This CDR3 comprises 13 residues. CDR3 protein: CSAGGQVDQPQHF. For the CDR3, the DNA is TGCAGTGCGGGGGGACAGGTCGATCAGCCCCAGCATTTT.

This chain uses TRBV7-3 with TRBJ1-2, with a possible D match to TRBD1 (6 bases). V lost 1 base, J lost 8 bases, and 14 bases lay in between. The germline V gene has CDR1 SGHTA and CDR2 FQGTGA. The CDR3 has 14 residues. The CDR3 is CASSLIPTGGGYTF. CDR3 nucleotide sequence: TGTGCCAGCAGCTTAATCCCGACAGGTGGCGGCTACACCTTC.